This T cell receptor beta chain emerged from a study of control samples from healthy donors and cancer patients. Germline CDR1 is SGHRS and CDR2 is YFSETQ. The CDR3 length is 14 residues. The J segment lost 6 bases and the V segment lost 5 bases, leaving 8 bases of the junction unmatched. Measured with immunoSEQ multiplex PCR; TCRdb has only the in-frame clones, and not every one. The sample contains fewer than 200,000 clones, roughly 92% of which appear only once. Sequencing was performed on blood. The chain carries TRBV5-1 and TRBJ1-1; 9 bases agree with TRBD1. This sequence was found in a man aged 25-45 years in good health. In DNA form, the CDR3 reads TGCGCCAGCAGGAACCGGGACAGGGCATCTGAAGCTTTCTTT. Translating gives CASRNRDRASEAFF. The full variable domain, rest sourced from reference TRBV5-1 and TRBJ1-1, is KAGVTQTPRYLIKTRGQQVTLSCSPISGHRSVSWYQQTPGQGLQFLFEYFSETQRNKGNFPGRFSGRQFSNSRSEMNVSTLELGDSALYLCASRNRDRASEAFFGQGTRLTVV.